This TCR beta chain was captured by sequencing in a study of T cell repertoires in cytomegalovirus infection. At the level of the study: Public TCR beta signatures indicated both CMV infection and matching HLA type. Study outcomes and limitations: Summed frequency of shared TCR beta families picked out CMV carriers who also had the relevant HLA. HLA-C-restricted CMV-specific TCR beta clonotypes prevailed in the ex vivo response.

TCRdb used MiXCR to reprocess the reads, holding one entry per CDR3 protein. The table shows approximately 500,000 distinct CDR3 sequences, with 16% occurring only once. At least ten counts were recorded for this clonotype. Its antigen remains unknown. Germline CDR1 SGHVS, CDR2 FQNEAQ. Trimming stripped 5 bases from V and 12 bases from J, with 17 bases between. CDR3 size: 13 residues. The clonotype was recovered from a human donor in good health (CMV status not recorded). Some clones in this sample may be carry-over from other donors' samples. Sequenced: CD8+ T cells from PBMCs. The rearrangement joins TRBV7-8 to TRBJ2-1; no clear D gene. Here the CDR3 DNA reads TGTGCCAGCAGCGCGAACCTAGGGCATCGGCAGTTCTTC. It yields the protein CASSANLGHRQFF.